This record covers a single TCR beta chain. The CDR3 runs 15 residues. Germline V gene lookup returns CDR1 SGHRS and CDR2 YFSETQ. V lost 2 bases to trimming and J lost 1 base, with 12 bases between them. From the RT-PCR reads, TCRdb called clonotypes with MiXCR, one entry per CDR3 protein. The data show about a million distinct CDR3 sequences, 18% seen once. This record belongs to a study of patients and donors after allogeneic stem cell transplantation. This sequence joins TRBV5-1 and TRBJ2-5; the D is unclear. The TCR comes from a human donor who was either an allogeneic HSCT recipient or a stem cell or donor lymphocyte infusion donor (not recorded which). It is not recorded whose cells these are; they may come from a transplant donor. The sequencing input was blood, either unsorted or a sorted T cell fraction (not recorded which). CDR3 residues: CASSFYDPFQETQYF. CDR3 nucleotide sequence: TGCGCCAGCAGCTTTTACGACCCCTTCCAAGAGACCCAGTACTTC.